Listed below are T cell receptor beta chains from one sample, sequenced in a study of T cells in Graves' hyperthyroidism and ophthalmopathy. TCRdb ran MiXCR on the multiplex PCR reads and lists one entry per CDR3 protein. Altogether 500,000 to 550,000 distinct CDR3 sequences are present, about a fifth being singletons, with the ten largest covering around 27%. The sequencing input was blood. The source of these receptors is a young man with Graves' hyperthyroidism. CDR3s include the opening cysteine and the closing phenylalanine or tryptophan. D genes are given only for firm matches. Expanded clones are given a class, and other clones once, few, many or no size at all.

-	TRBV24-1	17	TRBJ2-7	few	TGTGCCACCAGCCGCCTCGCGTACCAGGGAGGCTCCTACGAGCAGTACTTC	CATSRLAYQGGSYEQYF
-	TRBV25-1	14	TRBJ1-5	-	TGTGCCAGCAGTGATTCGGAAAGGCATCAGCCCCAGCATTTT	CASSDSERHQPQHF
-	TRBV2	15	TRBJ2-5	-	TGTGCCAGCAGTGAATCGGGAAGACGGGGAGGGACCCAGTACTTC	CASSESGRRGGTQYF
-	TRBV7-8	14	TRBJ1-1	-	TGTGCCAGCAGCGAGCCAGGGAGAGTCACTGAAGCTTTCTTT	CASSEPGRVTEAFF
TRBD1	TRBV11-3	15	TRBJ1-1	-	TGTGCCAGCAGCTCTTGGGACAGAGGTAACACTGAAGCTTTCTTT	CASSSWDRGNTEAFF
TRBD1	TRBV12-3/TRBV12-4	16	TRBJ1-2	-	TGTGCCAGCAGGGACATGGGGACAGCCGCTAACTATGGCTACACCTTC	CASRDMGTAANYGYTF
-	TRBV28	16	TRBJ2-5	few	TGTGCCAGCAGTCCTCACTACACCGAAGGTCAAGAGACCCAGTACTTC	CASSPHYTEGQETQYF
TRBD1	TRBV6-1	16	TRBJ1-1	many	TGTGCCAGCAGGCCTCAGGGGGCCAGAGTGAACACTGAAGCTTTCTTT	CASRPQGARVNTEAFF
TRBD2	TRBV6-1	18	TRBJ2-7	many	TGTGCCAGCAGTGAAGCGACCCTCACTAGCGGGGGTACCTACGAGCAGTACTTC	CASSEATLTSGGTYEQYF
-	TRBV11-3	15	TRBJ2-2	-	TGTGCCAGCAGCTGGGACCTTGGTTACACCGGGGAGCTGTTTTTT	CASSWDLGYTGELFF
-	TRBV13	14	TRBJ2-7	many	TGTGCCAGCAGCTTCGGGTCCTACTCCTACGAGCAGTACTTC	CASSFGSYSYEQYF
-	TRBV12-5	17	TRBJ1-3	many	TGTGCTAGTGGCCCTCCGGGGGGAGGAGGGCATGGAAACACCATATATTTT	CASGPPGGGGHGNTIYF
TRBD1	TRBV6-1	15	TRBJ2-7	few	TGTGCCAGCAGCTTGGGACAGGGAGGGAACTACGAGCAGTACTTC	CASSLGQGGNYEQYF